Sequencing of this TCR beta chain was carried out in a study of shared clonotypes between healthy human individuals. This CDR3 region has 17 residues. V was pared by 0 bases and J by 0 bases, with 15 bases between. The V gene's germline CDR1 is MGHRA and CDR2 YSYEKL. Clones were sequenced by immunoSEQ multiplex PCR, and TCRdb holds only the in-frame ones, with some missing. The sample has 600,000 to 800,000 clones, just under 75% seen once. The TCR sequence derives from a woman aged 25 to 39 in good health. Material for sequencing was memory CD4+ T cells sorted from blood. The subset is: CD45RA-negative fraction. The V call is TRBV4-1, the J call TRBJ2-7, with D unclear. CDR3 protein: CASSQDPADSYSYEQYF. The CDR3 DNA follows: TGCGCCAGCAGCCAAGATCCAGCAGACTCCTACTCCTACGAGCAGTACTTC.